This TCR beta chain was observed in a study of blood T cells in healthy people across ages. Study-level results: Total diversity from one million sequenced T cells was likely underestimated.

Primers used in a second PCR of roughly 7 to 12 cycles were a sample-barcoded 5' primer and a J-beta primer mix. Via MiXCR, TCRdb re-called the 5' RACE reads, giving one row per CDR3 protein. This repertoire shows roughly 1.7 million distinct CDR3 sequences, 30% to 40% found once; its top ten account for 10% to 12%. The length of the CDR3 is 15 residues. Germline trimming cut 5 bases from V and 5 bases from J; bases unmatched to any gene: 9. Germline V CDR1 and CDR2: SGHTA, FQGTGA. Individuals who donated were healthy Caucasians from Russia aged 6 to 90. Note on this clonotype: The antigen is undetermined.

Sequenced: blood. This receptor was identified in a woman aged 30 to 39 in good health. The J gene is TRBJ2-1, the V gene TRBV7-3; 7 nucleotides match TRBD2. The CDR3 protein is CASSPHLSGDNEQFF. For the CDR3, the DNA is TGTGCCAGCAGCCCGCACCTGAGCGGGGACAATGAGCAGTTCTTC.